This passage covers 31 T cell receptor beta chains from one sample sequenced in a study of shared clonotypes between healthy human individuals. Only in-frame clones appear in the TCRdb table, and some are missing; sequencing was by immunoSEQ multiplex PCR. Of about 1 million clones listed, around 74% are singletons. Sequencing was done on a sample of memory CD4+ T cells sorted from blood. Subset in this sample: CD45RA-negative fraction. The receptors were sampled from a man younger than 30 in good health.

V and J are TRBV14 and TRBJ2-2, with 8 bases identical to TRBD2. Germline values: CDR1 SGHDN, CDR2 FVKESK. The CDR3 runs to 16 residues. V lost 5 bases, J lost 4 bases, and 9 bases stayed unmatched. Here the CDR3 reads CASSYGLARATGELFF. The CDR3 nucleotides read TGTGCCAGCAGCTACGGACTAGCAAGAGCCACCGGGGAGCTGTTTTTT.

The CDR3 DNA reads TGCGCCAGCAGCTTCGCCGGACAGGGCTCCTACGAGCAGTACTTC. It yields the protein CASSFAGQGSYEQYF. The chain links TRBV5-1 to TRBJ2-7; 8 bases align to TRBD1. In germline, CDR1 is SGHRS, CDR2 YFSETQ. This CDR3 contains 15 residues. The trim removed 2 bases at V and 0 bases at J, leaving 4 bases unmatched.

The chain is built from TRBV21-1 and TRBJ2-5; the D call of TRBD1 is as the table states it, not checked on the DNA. TRBV21-1 is reported as a pseudogene. The CDR3 covers 15 residues. In DNA, the CDR3 is TGTGCCAGCAGACCGGGACAGGGGGCTGGGGAGACCCAGTACTTC. Translated, it gives CASRPGQGAGETQYF.

The V gene is TRBV5-4, the J gene TRBJ2-3; TRBD1 agrees at 9 bases. Germline V gives CDR1 SGHNT, CDR2 YYREEE (reference sequence). V shed 5 bases, J shed 4 bases, and the junction held 8 bases outside the gene matches. The CDR3 contains 15 residues. The CDR3 loop is CASRPGTGIADTQYF. CDR3 in DNA: TGTGCCAGCAGGCCCGGGACAGGGATCGCAGATACGCAGTATTTT.

This chain connects TRBV2 to TRBJ2-5, with D possibly being TRBD1 (6 bases). The end of the DNA is better explained by TRBJ2-7, so the J call may be wrong. CDR1 and CDR2 from the germline V gene are SNHLY and FYNNEI. The CDR3 loop spans 12 amino acids. CDR3 amino acids: CASSQQGSEQYF. Written as DNA, the CDR3 is TGTGCCAGCAGTCAACAGGGATCCGAGCAGTACTTC.

This rearrangement joins TRBV9 to TRBJ1-6; TRBD1 is a possible D gene (5 bases). Germline V gene lookup returns CDR1 SGDLS and CDR2 YYNGEE. Trimming took off 7 bases at V and 7 bases at J, with 15 bases between the two ends. The CDR3 loop spans 14 amino acids. As DNA, the CDR3 is TGTGCCAGCTCCGACAGCCAAATCAATTCACCCCTCCACTTT. Translated: CASSDSQINSPLHF.

This clone was seen only a few times. The rearrangement links TRBV18 to TRBJ2-7; 8 bases agree with TRBD1. The germline gives CDR1 KGHSH, CDR2 LQKENI. V was clipped by 4 bases and J by 5 bases; unmatched bases: 10. The CDR3 length is 15 residues. The DNA for the CDR3 is TGTGCCAGCTCACTAACGGACAGGGCTGGCGACGAGCAGTACTTC. This sequence encodes CASSLTDRAGDEQYF.

This clone was picked up one time. The rearrangement links TRBV7-9 to TRBJ2-3; D is ambiguous. V dropped 1 base and J dropped 7 bases, with 6 bases sitting between them. CDR1 and CDR2 (germline): SEHNR, FQNEAQ (reference sequence). CDR3 length: 12 amino acids. The CDR3 coding sequence is TGTGCCAGCAGCTTAGGGGTTTATACGCAGTATTTT. Translating it yields CASSLGVYTQYF.

The V call is TRBV7-6, the J call TRBJ2-1; no clear D gene. Trimming cost V 1 base and J 3 bases, with 7 bases left between them. The CDR3 is 14 amino acids. Germline-derived CDR1 and CDR2 are SGHVS and FNYEAQ. Here the CDR3 DNA reads TGTGCCAGCAGCTTAGAACTGGGCTACAATGAGCAGTTCTTC. This encodes CASSLELGYNEQFF.

The J gene is TRBJ2-6, the V gene TRBV7-2; 9 nucleotides agree with TRBD2. The ends lost 1 base at V and 0 bases at J; junction bases unmatched: 4. Germline loops: CDR1 SGHTA, CDR2 FQGNSA. The CDR3 has 18 residues. The CDR3 sequence: CASSLVSSGNSGANVLTF. The CDR3 DNA reads as TGTGCCAGCAGCTTAGTTTCTAGCGGGAACTCTGGGGCCAACGTCCTGACTTTC.

A remark on this clone: The identical CDR3 is also encoded by other nucleotide sequences in the sample. The chain uses TRBV5-1 and TRBJ2-1; D not certain. This CDR3 has 13 amino acids. Germline CDR1 SGHRS, CDR2 YFSETQ. V shed 4 bases and J shed 6 bases, with 11 bases lying between them. CDR3 nucleotides: TGCGCCAGCAGCCTGGGCATAGCCAATGAGCAGTTCTTC. Its translation is CASSLGIANEQFF. Full variable domain (missing parts from reference TRBV5-1 and TRBJ2-1): KAGVTQTPRYLIKTRGQQVTLSCSPISGHRSVSWYQQTPGQGLQFLFEYFSETQRNKGNFPGRFSGRQFSNSRSEMNVSTLELGDSALYLCASSLGIANEQFFGPGTRLTVL.

This chain uses TRBV7-6 with TRBJ2-5, with 8 bases fitting TRBD2. Unmatched junction bases numbered 9, after V lost 1 base and J lost 5 bases. Germline lookup yields CDR1 SGHVS and CDR2 FNYEAQ. The CDR3 loop spans 16 amino acids. CDR3 sequence: CASSLVLQRGRETQYF. CDR3 in DNA: TGTGCCAGCAGCTTAGTTTTGCAGCGCGGGAGGGAGACCCAGTACTTC.

V is TRBV2 and J is TRBJ2-3; 8 bases match TRBD2. Germline CDR1 reads SNHLY; CDR2 reads FYNNEI. This CDR3 has 15 amino acids. V gave up 7 bases and J gave up 0 bases; unmatched junction bases: 6. This CDR3 is CASTIAGISTDTQYF. The CDR3 DNA reads as TGTGCCAGCACCATAGCGGGAATAAGCACAGATACGCAGTATTTT.

The chain has TRBV18 and TRBJ1-4; 7 bases map to TRBD1. The CDR3 is 16 amino acids. The J segment lost 2 bases and the V segment lost 3 bases, leaving 6 bases of the junction unmatched. Per germline, CDR1 KGHSH and CDR2 LQKENI. CDR3 bases: TGTGCCAGCTCACCTAACAGGGGTTTGACTAATGAAAAACTGTTTTTT. Its protein is CASSPNRGLTNEKLFF.

The chain carries TRBV5-8 and TRBJ2-3, with TRBD2 matching 11 bases. Trimming cost V 4 bases and J 2 bases; bases outside gene matches: 6. The CDR3 loop spans 16 amino acids. Germline V CDR1 and CDR2: SGHTS, YDEGEE. The DNA of the CDR3 is TGTGCCAGCAGCACTCGACTAGCGGGAATCACAGATACGCAGTATTTT. This sequence encodes CASSTRLAGITDTQYF.

This clone was picked up a small number of times. The same CDR3 can be traced to other DNA sequences in this sample. The genes are TRBV5-1 and TRBJ2-1; tentative D call: TRBD1 (6 bases). Per germline, CDR1 SGHRS and CDR2 YFSETQ. V lost 4 bases to trimming and J lost 1 base, with 9 bases between them. This CDR3 has 14 residues. This CDR3 is CASSEGQSYNEQFF. CDR3 in DNA: TGCGCCAGCAGCGAAGGACAGTCCTACAATGAGCAGTTCTTC.

In the case of this clone: In the same sample, other DNA sequences code for this CDR3. The chain joins TRBV7-2 to TRBJ1-1; possible D gene TRBD1, 5 bases. Trimming removed 2 bases at V and 1 base at J, with 11 bases between. Germline values: CDR1 SGHTA, CDR2 FQGNSA. There are 15 residues in the CDR3. The CDR3: CASSLLGVGNTEAFF. The CDR3 bases are TGTGCCAGCAGCTTATTAGGGGTGGGGAACACTGAAGCTTTCTTT.

CDR3 in DNA: TGTGCCACCAGCAGAGATTTATTTCAAGGGAACACCGGGGAGCTGTTTTTT. Translation gives CATSRDLFQGNTGELFF. The chain links TRBV15 to TRBJ2-2, with D unresolved. Trimming removed 0 bases from V and 1 base from J, with 12 bases in between. The CDR3 has 17 amino acids. CDR1 is LNHNV and CDR2 is YYDKDF in the germline V gene (reference sequence).

The J gene is TRBJ2-6, the V gene TRBV5-1; D remains ambiguous. V lost 0 bases to trimming and J lost 0 bases, with 7 bases between them. The germline gives CDR1 SGHRS, CDR2 YFSETQ. The CDR3 is 16 residues long. In nucleotides, the CDR3 is TGCGCCAGCAGCTTGGCTTCGTACTCTGGGGCCAACGTCCTGACTTTC. Its translation is CASSLASYSGANVLTF.

The V and J genes are TRBV6-1 and TRBJ1-1; D ambiguous. V lost 1 base, J lost 7 bases, and 4 bases lay in between. The germline V gene encodes CDR1 MNHNS and CDR2 SASEGT. There are 11 residues in the CDR3. CDR3 region: CASSEGGEAFF. The CDR3 nucleotides are TGTGCCAGCAGTGAAGGGGGTGAAGCTTTCTTT.

The rearrangement links TRBV19 to TRBJ2-2; TRBD2 aligns across 8 bases. J was trimmed by 7 bases and V by 3 bases; bases with no gene match: 10. Per the germline V gene, CDR1 is LNHDA and CDR2 is SQIVND (reference sequence). The CDR3 sequence is 16 residues long. CDR3: CASSMGGRTDGGELFF. The CDR3 nucleotides read TGTGCCAGTAGTATGGGCGGGAGGACCGATGGCGGGGAGCTGTTTTTT.

On this clone: This sample also contains other DNA sequences that code for the same CDR3. This sequence joins TRBV6-6 and TRBJ1-5; the match to TRBD1 covers 7 bases. CDR3 length equals 15 residues. CDR1 and CDR2 (germline): MNHNY, SVGAGI (reference sequence). The V gene end was trimmed by 6 bases and the J gene end by 1 base; junction bases not matched to a gene: 6. The CDR3 spells CASSLGQFSNQPQHF. The CDR3 region has the DNA TGTGCCAGCAGCCTGGGACAGTTCAGCAATCAGCCCCAGCATTTT.

V and J are TRBV29-1 and TRBJ2-3; D ambiguous. The germline V gene has CDR1 SQVTM and CDR2 ANQGSEA. This CDR3 region has 10 residues. V lost 4 bases and J 4 bases, leaving 3 bases between the germline ends. The CDR3 reads CSVGADTQYF. CDR3 in DNA: TGCAGCGTTGGAGCAGATACGCAGTATTTT.

The V gene is TRBV18, the J gene TRBJ2-1; the match to TRBD1 covers 10 bases. CDR3 length: 18 residues. The V and J ends lost 6 bases and 8 bases, in that order; junction bases with no gene match: 19. Germline loops: CDR1 KGHSH, CDR2 LQKENI. CDR3 residues: CASSLGARGTGEMDEQFF. The CDR3 DNA is TGTGCCAGCTCTTTGGGTGCTCGCGGGACAGGGGAAATGGATGAGCAGTTCTTC.

As for this clone: This specimen includes other DNA sequences encoding the same CDR3. The CDR3 nucleotides are TGCGCCAGCAGCTTGGAGGGTGGGAGCAATCAGCCCCAGCATTTT. It yields the protein CASSLEGGSNQPQHF. The chain recombines TRBV5-1 with TRBJ1-5; D gene uncertain. This CDR3 is 15 amino acids long. Trimming removed 0 bases from V and 1 base from J, with 8 bases in between. Germline CDR1 and CDR2: SGHRS and YFSETQ.

This sequence joins TRBV9 and TRBJ2-2; maybe TRBD2 (6 bases). The CDR3 runs 16 residues. The V end lost 3 bases, the J end lost 1 base, and 13 bases lay between the germline ends. The germline V gene has CDR1 SGDLS and CDR2 YYNGEE. CDR3 amino acids: CASSARGRGNTGELFF. The DNA of the CDR3 is TGTGCCAGCAGCGCGCGGGGACGGGGGAACACCGGGGAGCTGTTTTTT.

This clone was counted between two and nine times. This sequence joins TRBV7-2 and TRBJ1-2; 11 bases align to TRBD1. Trimming took 4 bases from V and 8 from J; bases not matched to a gene: 3. This CDR3 comprises 13 residues. CDR1 is SGHTA and CDR2 is FQGNSA in the germline V gene. CDR3 amino acids: CASSWGQGGGYTF. CDR3 coding DNA: TGTGCCAGCAGCTGGGGACAGGGGGGCGGCTACACCTTC.

The chain combines TRBV11-2 with TRBJ2-1; TRBD1 agrees at 9 bases. Germline V gives CDR1 SGHAT, CDR2 FQNNGV. Unmatched junction bases numbered 3, after V lost 1 base and J lost 5 bases. The length of the CDR3 is 15 residues. The CDR3 loop reads CASSLGDRVHNEQFF. For the CDR3, the DNA is TGTGCCAGCAGCTTAGGGGACAGGGTCCACAATGAGCAGTTCTTC.

The chain is built from TRBV11-3 and TRBJ2-3; no clear D gene. The CDR3 runs 12 residues. Trimming removed 1 base at V and 7 bases at J, with 6 bases between. Looked up from germline, CDR1 is SGHNT and CDR2 is YENEEA. The CDR3 DNA reads TGTGCCAGCAGCTTAGGAGAAAATACGCAGTATTTT. Residues: CASSLGENTQYF.

As concerns this clone: Possible read error: a much larger clone is one base away. Additional DNA sequences in this sample encode the identical CDR3. The CDR3 sequence is CAWRAGQAMSNTEAFF. The CDR3 coding sequence is TGTGCCTGGAGAGCAGGGCAGGCCATGTCGAACACTGAAGCTTTCTTT. This chain uses TRBV30 with TRBJ1-1, with D tentatively TRBD1 (5 bases). Germline V gives CDR1 GTSNPN, CDR2 SVGIG (reference sequence). The V gene lost 3 bases and the J gene lost 1 base, with 18 bases spanning the gap. There are 16 residues in the CDR3.

This clone was seen just once. The rearrangement uses TRBV19 and TRBJ1-4; D uncertain. The CDR3 is 13 residues long. V was pared by 7 bases and J by 5 bases, with 11 bases between. From germline, CDR1 is LNHDA and CDR2 SQIVND (reference sequence). The CDR3 DNA follows: TGTGCCAGTATGAGGAGGCTGAATGAAAAACTGTTTTTT. This codes for CASMRRLNEKLFF.